The clone carrying this T cell receptor (beta chain) was counted at least ten times. Its antigen is undetermined. The data were obtained in a study of identical twins. Study observations and caveats: The models gave estimates that fell short of the out-of-frame TCR alpha sharing seen in monozygotic twins. Analyses of zero insertions could, in part, be confounded by invariant MAIT and iNKT cells. Memory repertoires showed no such pattern, whereas abundant cord blood beta clonotypes carried fewer insertions.

The ends lost 3 bases at V and 6 bases at J; junction bases unmatched: 6. This CDR3 region has 13 residues. The V gene's germline CDR1 is DFQATT and CDR2 SNEGSKA (reference sequence). One entry per CDR3 protein results from TCRdb running MiXCR on the 5' RACE reads. The table lists about 530,000 distinct CDR3 sequences, roughly 15% of them singletons. A further study also used this sample, focusing on yellow fever vaccine responses in identical twins.

Sequencing was done on a sample of CD4+ T cells sorted from blood. The TCR comes from a woman aged 18-29 years in good health. This sequence joins TRBV20-1 and TRBJ2-3; 7 nucleotides align to TRBD2. The CDR3 is CSASGLVTDTQYF. CDR3 bases: TGCAGTGCTAGTGGACTAGTTACGGATACGCAGTATTTT.